This entry lists 10 T cell receptor beta chains sequenced from one sample in a study of cytomegalovirus exposure and HLA in healthy donors. Amplification used 60 Vbeta primers and 13 Jbeta primers. Profiled with immunoSEQ multiplex PCR; TCRdb holds only in-frame clones, not every one. The sample includes 130,000 to 150,000 clones, 78% of them seen just once. Source material: PBMCs. The source is a male donor in good health and CMV-seronegative.

The chain carries TRBV10-3 and TRBJ2-7; maybe TRBD1 (6 bases). Germline CDR1 reads ENHRY; CDR2 reads SYGVKD. The CDR3 runs 16 residues. The germline V and J ends were trimmed by 4 bases and 2 bases, with 18 bases remaining between them. This CDR3 is CAISARNRARAYEQYF. CDR3 in DNA: TGTGCCATCAGTGCGAGAAACAGGGCCAGAGCCTACGAGCAGTACTTC.

The genes are TRBV5-4 and TRBJ1-2; TRBD1 aligns across 10 bases. V shed 5 bases, J shed 2 bases, and the junction held 6 bases outside the gene matches. Germline V gene lookup returns CDR1 SGHNT and CDR2 YYREEE (reference sequence). This CDR3 has 15 residues. In DNA, the CDR3 is TGTGCCAGCAGGGAGCCGGGACAGGGGAACTATGGCTACACCTTC. Amino acids: CASREPGQGNYGYTF.

This chain connects TRBV6-1 to TRBJ1-3, with D tentatively TRBD1 (5 bases). Trimming pared 6 bases from V and 0 bases from J, leaving 9 bases between. The CDR3 extends over 14 amino acids. Per the germline V gene, CDR1 is MNHNS and CDR2 is SASEGT. In DNA, the CDR3 is TGTGCCAGCAGACCCGGGGGCTCTGGAAACACCATATATTTT. Protein: CASRPGGSGNTIYF.

Turning to this clone: Other DNA variants within this sample encode the same CDR3. The V call is TRBV7-6, the J call TRBJ1-3; D gene unclear. CDR3 size: 16 residues. Germline V lookup: CDR1 SGHVS, CDR2 FNYEAQ. The V end lost 0 bases, the J end lost 3 bases, and 12 bases lay between the germline ends. The CDR3 DNA follows: TGTGCCAGCAGCTTAGCGTCACAAAACTATGGAAACACCATATATTTT. Protein: CASSLASQNYGNTIYF.

The chain carries TRBV5-6 and TRBJ2-7; D is perhaps TRBD1 (5 bases). The CDR3 extends over 13 amino acids. The germline V gene encodes CDR1 SGHDT and CDR2 YYEEEE. Trimming cost V 4 bases and J 3 bases, with 11 bases left between them. CDR3: CASSPGHGYEQYF. In DNA, the CDR3 is TGTGCCAGCAGCCCTGGACACGGCTACGAGCAGTACTTC. Full variable domain (rest looked up from reference TRBV5-6 and TRBJ2-7): DAGVTQSPTHLIKTRGQQVTLRCSPKSGHDTVSWYQQALGQGPQFIFQYYEEEERQRGNFPDRFSGHQFPNYSSELNVNALLLGDSALYLCASSPGHGYEQYFGPGTRLTVT.

The rearrangement links TRBV2 to TRBJ2-1; possibly TRBD2 for D (6 bases). The germline V gene has CDR1 SNHLY and CDR2 FYNNEI. Trimming removed 3 bases at V and 0 bases at J, with 21 bases between. CDR3 length equals 19 residues. The CDR3 bases are TGTGCCAGCAGTGAGGGGGGTGTGGTGAGCGGCCTCTCCTACAATGAGCAGTTCTTC. This gives the protein CASSEGGVVSGLSYNEQFF.

The chain carries TRBV29-1 and TRBJ2-7; D not resolved. This CDR3 has 11 amino acids. The V end was cut by 7 bases, the J end by 4 bases, with 11 bases between. From germline, CDR1 is SQVTM and CDR2 ANQGSEA. The chain's CDR3 is CSADRGYEQYF. In DNA, the CDR3 is TGCAGCGCCGATCGAGGATACGAGCAGTACTTC.

This rearrangement joins TRBV4-2 to TRBJ2-3; TRBD2 agrees at 11 bases. CDR3 length equals 14 residues. Germline loops: CDR1 LGHNA, CDR2 YNFKEQ. The junction had 4 bases not matched to a gene; V was cut back by 5 bases and J by 6 bases. For the CDR3, the DNA is TGTGCCAGCAGCGCACTAGCGGGAGTGGATACGCAGTATTTT. The encoded protein is CASSALAGVDTQYF.

The chain has TRBV5-1 and TRBJ1-4; weak D call: TRBD1 (5 bases). Germline CDR1 and CDR2: SGHRS and YFSETQ. The CDR3 spans 14 residues. V was shortened by 4 bases and J by 4 bases, with 11 bases between the two germline ends. The CDR3 DNA is TGCGCCAGCAGCCCTGACAGCTTTAATGAAAAACTGTTTTTT. It yields the protein CASSPDSFNEKLFF.

This clone was seen a handful of times. This chain links TRBV2 with TRBJ2-5; TRBD2 matches at 14 bases. CDR1 and CDR2 from the germline V gene are SNHLY and FYNNEI. This CDR3 comprises 14 residues. V was pared by 9 bases and J by 7 bases, with 7 bases of the junction left unmatched. For the CDR3, the DNA is TGTGCCAGAAAGACTAGCGGGGGGGCTGGGACCCAGTACTTC. Translation: CARKTSGGAGTQYF.